This section outlines one TCR beta chain sequence together with its context. Its antigen is still unknown. No conserved phenylalanine or tryptophan is present at the end of the CDR3, so a read error is the likely explanation. The germline gives CDR1 DFQATT, CDR2 SNEGSKA (reference sequence). The V segment lost 6 bases and the J segment 7 bases; nucleotides outside the gene matches: 19. The CDR3 covers 17 residues. Constant-region reverse primers amplified full-length variable regions, followed by semi-nested Nested Universal Primer A PCR. TCRdb re-called the 5' RACE reads through MiXCR, storing one row per CDR3 protein. In the table there are under 45,000 distinct CDR3 sequences, 20% to 25% of which are singletons. Study-wide results and limits: Greatest tumor Treg TCR overlap was with tumor naive CD4+ cells. The TCR gene usage of tumor memory CD4+ T cells clustered together with blood and lymph node memory CD4+ cells and with lymph node naive CD4+ cells. The larger cohort examined one V-J beta rearrangement, not whole repertoires.

Treg sorting used a CD4+CD25+CD127-/low gate. The V and J genes are TRBV20-1 and TRBJ2-1, with 9 bases identical to TRBD1. The clonotype was recovered from a female donor with breast cancer. The sample comprised Tregs sorted from blood. CDR3 sequence reads: CSAEDIIVTGGKNEQFS. In DNA, the CDR3 is TGCAGTGCCGAGGATATAATTGTGACAGGGGGTAAGAATGAGCAGTTCTCC.